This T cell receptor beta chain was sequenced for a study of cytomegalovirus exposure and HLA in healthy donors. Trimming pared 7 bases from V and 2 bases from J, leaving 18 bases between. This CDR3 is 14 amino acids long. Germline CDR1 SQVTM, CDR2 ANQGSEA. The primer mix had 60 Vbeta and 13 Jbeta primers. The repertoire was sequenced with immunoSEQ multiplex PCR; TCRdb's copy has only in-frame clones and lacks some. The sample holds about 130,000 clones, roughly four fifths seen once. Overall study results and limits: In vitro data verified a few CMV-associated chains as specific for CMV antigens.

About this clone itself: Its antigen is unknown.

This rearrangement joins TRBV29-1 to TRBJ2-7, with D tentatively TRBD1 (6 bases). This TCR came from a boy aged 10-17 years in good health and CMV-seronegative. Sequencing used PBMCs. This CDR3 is CSAIPEDSTYEQYF. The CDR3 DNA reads TGCAGCGCCATACCTGAGGACAGCACCTACGAGCAGTACTTC.